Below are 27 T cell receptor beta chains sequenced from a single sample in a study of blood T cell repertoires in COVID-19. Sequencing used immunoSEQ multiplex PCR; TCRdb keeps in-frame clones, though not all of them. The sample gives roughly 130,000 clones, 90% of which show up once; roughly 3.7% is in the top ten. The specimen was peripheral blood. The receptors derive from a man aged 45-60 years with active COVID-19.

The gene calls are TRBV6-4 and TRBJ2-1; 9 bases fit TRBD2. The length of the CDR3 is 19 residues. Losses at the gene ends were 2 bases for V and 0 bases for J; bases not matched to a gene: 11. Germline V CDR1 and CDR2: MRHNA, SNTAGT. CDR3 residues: CASSDPASGRKSSYNEQFF. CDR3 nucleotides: TGTGCCAGCAGTGACCCCGCGAGCGGGAGGAAGAGCTCCTACAATGAGCAGTTCTTC.

CDR3 loop: CASSLGLDNSPLHF. CDR3 bases: TGTGCCAGCAGCCTGGGGCTGGATAATTCACCCCTCCACTTT. V is TRBV7-9 and J is TRBJ1-6; D perhaps matches TRBD1 (5 bases). Germline CDR1 reads SEHNR; CDR2 reads FQNEAQ (reference sequence). The V end was cut by 5 bases, the J end by 5 bases, with 10 bases between. CDR3 length: 14 amino acids.

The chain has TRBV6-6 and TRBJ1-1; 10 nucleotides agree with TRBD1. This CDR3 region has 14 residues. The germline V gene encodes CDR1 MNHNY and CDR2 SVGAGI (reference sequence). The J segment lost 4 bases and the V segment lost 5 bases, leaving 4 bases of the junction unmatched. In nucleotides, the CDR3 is TGTGCCAGCAGTACGGGACAGGGGAGCACTGAAGCTTTCTTT. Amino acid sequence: CASSTGQGSTEAFF.

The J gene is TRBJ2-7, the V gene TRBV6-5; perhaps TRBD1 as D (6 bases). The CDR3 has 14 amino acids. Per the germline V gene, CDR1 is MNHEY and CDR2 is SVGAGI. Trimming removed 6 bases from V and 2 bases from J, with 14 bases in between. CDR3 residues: CASRNPTGPYEQYF. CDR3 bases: TGTGCCAGCAGAAATCCGACAGGACCCTACGAGCAGTACTTC.

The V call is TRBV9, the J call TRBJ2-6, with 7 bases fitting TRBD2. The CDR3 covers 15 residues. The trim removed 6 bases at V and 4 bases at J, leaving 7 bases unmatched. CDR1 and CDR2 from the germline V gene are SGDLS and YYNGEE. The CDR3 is CASNLGGPGANVLTF. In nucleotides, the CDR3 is TGTGCCAGCAATCTGGGAGGGCCCGGGGCCAACGTCCTGACTTTC.

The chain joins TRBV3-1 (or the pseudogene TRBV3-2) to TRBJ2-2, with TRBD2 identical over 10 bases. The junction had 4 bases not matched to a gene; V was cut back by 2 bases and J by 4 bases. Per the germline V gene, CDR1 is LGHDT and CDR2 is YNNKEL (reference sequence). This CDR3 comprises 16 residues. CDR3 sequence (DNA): TGTGCCAGCAGCCAATACGCTAGCGGGAGCACCGGGGAGCTGTTTTTT. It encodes CASSQYASGSTGELFF.

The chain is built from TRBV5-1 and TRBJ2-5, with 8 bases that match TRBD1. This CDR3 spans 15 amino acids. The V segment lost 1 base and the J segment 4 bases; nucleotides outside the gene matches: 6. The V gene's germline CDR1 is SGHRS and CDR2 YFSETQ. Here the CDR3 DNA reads TGCGCCAGCAGCTTGCCAGGGGGCGCAGGAGAGACCCAGTACTTC. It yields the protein CASSLPGGAGETQYF.

For the CDR3, the DNA is TGTGCCAGCTCAAGGACAGTGAACACTGAAGCTTTCTTT. It is translated as CASSRTVNTEAFF. This chain joins TRBV18 and TRBJ1-1; maybe TRBD1 (6 bases). CDR3 size: 13 residues. Between the trimmed V and J ends, which lost 5 bases and 0 bases, there was a span of 7 bases. The germline V gene encodes CDR1 KGHSH and CDR2 LQKENI. The whole variable domain, filled in from reference TRBV18 and TRBJ1-1, reads NAGVMQNPRHLVRRRGQEARLRCSPMKGHSHVYWYRQLPEEGLKFMVYLQKENIIDESGMPKERFSAEFPKEGPSILRIQQVVRGDSAAYFCASSRTVNTEAFFGQGTRLTVV.

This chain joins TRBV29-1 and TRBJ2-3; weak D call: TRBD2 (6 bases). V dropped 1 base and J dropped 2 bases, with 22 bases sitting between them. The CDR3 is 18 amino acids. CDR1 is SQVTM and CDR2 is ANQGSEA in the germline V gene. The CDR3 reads CSVEVFLSGVSNTDTQYF. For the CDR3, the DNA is TGCAGCGTTGAAGTTTTTCTCTCGGGAGTCTCCAACACAGATACGCAGTATTTT.

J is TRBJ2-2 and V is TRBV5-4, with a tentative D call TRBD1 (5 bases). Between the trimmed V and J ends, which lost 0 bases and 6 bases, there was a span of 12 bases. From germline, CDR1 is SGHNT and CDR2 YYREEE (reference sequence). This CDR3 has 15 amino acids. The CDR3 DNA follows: TGTGCCAGCAGCTTGGGTTCATGGGGCGCCGGGGAGCTGTTTTTT. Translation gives CASSLGSWGAGELFF.

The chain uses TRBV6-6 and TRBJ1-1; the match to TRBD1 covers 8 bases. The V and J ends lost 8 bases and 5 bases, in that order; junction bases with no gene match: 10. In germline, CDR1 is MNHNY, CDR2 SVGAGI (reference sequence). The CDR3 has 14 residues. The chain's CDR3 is CASGLQGVDTEAFF. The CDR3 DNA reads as TGTGCCAGCGGCCTACAGGGGGTGGATACTGAAGCTTTCTTT.

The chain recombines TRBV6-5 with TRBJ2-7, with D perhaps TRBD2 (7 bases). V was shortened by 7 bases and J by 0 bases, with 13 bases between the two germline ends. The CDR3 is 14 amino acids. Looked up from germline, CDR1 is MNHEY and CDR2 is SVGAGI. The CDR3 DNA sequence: TGTGCCAGCAAGAGGGGGGGCCTCTCCTACGAGCAGTACTTC. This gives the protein CASKRGGLSYEQYF.

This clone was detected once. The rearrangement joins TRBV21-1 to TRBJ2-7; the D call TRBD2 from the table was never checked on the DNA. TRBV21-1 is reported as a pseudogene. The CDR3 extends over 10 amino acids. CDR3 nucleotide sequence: TGTGCCAGCAGCATCGGAGGGGACTGCGTC. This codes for CASSIGGDCV.

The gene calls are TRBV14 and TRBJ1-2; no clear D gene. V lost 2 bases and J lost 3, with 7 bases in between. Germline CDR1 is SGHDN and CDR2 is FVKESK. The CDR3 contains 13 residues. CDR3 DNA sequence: TGTGCCAGCAGCCAAACACAGTACTATGGCTACACCTTC. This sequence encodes CASSQTQYYGYTF.

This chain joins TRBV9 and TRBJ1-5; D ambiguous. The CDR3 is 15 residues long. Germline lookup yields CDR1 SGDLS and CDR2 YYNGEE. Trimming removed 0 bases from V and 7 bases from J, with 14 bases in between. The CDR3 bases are TGTGCCAGCAGCGTAGACGGGGTGGGAGGGCAGCCCCAGCATTTT. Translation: CASSVDGVGGQPQHF. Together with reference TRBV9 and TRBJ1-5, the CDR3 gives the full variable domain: DSGVTQTPKHLITATGQRVTLRCSPRSGDLSVYWYQQSLDQGLQFLIQYYNGEERAKGNILERFSAQQFPDLHSELNLSSLELGDSALYFCASSVDGVGGQPQHFGDGTRLSIL.

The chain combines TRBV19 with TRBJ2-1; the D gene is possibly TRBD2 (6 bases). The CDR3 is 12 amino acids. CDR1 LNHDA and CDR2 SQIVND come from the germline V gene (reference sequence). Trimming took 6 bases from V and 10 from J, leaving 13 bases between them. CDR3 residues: CASRKEGTEQFF. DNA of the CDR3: TGTGCCAGTAGGAAGGAGGGGACGGAGCAGTTCTTC.

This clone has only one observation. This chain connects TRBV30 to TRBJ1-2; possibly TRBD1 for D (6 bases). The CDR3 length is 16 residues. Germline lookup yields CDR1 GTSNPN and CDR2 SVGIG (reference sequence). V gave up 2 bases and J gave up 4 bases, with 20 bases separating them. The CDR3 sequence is CAWSPTQNRVAYGYTF. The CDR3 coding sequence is TGTGCCTGGAGTCCGACCCAGAACAGGGTTGCCTATGGCTACACCTTC. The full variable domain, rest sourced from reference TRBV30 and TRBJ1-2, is SQTIHQWPATLVQPVGSPLSLECTVEGTSNPNLYWYRQAAGRGLQLLFYSVGIGQISSEVPQNLSASRPQDRQFILSSKKLLLSDSGFYLCAWSPTQNRVAYGYTFGSGTRLTVV.

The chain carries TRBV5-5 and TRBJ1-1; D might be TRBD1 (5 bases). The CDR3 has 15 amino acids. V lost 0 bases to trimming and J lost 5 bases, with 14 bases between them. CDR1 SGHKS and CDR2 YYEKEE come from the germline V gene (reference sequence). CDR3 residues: CASSLAAGVGTEAFF. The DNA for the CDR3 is TGTGCCAGCAGCTTGGCCGCGGGGGTAGGGACTGAAGCTTTCTTT.

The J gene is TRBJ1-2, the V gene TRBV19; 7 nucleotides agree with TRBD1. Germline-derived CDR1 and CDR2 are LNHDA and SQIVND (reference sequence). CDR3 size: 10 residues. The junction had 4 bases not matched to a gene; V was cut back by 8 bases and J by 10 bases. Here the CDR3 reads CASGDSAYTF. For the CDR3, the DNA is TGTGCCAGTGGGGACAGTGCCTACACCTTC.

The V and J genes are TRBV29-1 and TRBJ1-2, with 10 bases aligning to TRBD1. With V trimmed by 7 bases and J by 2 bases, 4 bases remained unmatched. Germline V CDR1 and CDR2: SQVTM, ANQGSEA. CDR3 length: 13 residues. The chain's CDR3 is CSGRTGGNYGYTF. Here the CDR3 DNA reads TGCAGCGGACGGACAGGGGGAAACTATGGCTACACCTTC.

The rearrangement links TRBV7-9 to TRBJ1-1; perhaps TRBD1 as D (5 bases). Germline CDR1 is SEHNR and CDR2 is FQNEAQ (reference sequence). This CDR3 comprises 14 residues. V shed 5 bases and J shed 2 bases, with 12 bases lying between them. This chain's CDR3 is CASSRLRENTEAFF. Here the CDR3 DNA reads TGTGCCAGCAGCCGACTCAGGGAAAACACTGAAGCTTTCTTT. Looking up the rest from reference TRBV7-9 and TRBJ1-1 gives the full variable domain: DTGVSQNPRHKITKRGQNVTFRCDPISEHNRLYWYRQTLGQGPEFLTYFQNEAQLEKSRLLSDRFSAERPKGSFSTLEIQRTEQGDSAMYLCASSRLRENTEAFFGQGTRLTVV.

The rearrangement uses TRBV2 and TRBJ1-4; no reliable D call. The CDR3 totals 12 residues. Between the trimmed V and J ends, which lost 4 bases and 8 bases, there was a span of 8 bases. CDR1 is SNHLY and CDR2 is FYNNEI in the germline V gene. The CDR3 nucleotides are TGTGCCAGCAGTGGAGTCGGGGAAAAACTGTTTTTT. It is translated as CASSGVGEKLFF.

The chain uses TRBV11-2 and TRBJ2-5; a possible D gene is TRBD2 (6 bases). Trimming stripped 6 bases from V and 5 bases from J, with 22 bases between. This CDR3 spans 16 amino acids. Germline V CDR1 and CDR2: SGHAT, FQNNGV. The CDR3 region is CASRGLPGLARETQYF. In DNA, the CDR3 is TGTGCCAGCAGAGGCCTGCCCGGGCTAGCGAGGGAGACCCAGTACTTC.

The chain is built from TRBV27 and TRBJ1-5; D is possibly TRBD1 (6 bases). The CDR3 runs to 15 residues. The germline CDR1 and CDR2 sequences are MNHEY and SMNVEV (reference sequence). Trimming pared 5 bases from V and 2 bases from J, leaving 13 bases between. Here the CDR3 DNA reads TGTGCCAGCAGTGCCGACAGGATAGGCAATCAGCCCCAGCATTTT. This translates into CASSADRIGNQPQHF.

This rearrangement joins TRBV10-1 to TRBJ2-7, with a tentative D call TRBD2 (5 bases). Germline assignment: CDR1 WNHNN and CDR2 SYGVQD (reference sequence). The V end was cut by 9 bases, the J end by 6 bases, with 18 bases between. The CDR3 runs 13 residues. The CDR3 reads CASAGPLAGEQYV. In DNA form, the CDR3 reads TGCGCCAGTGCTGGACCCCTAGCTGGCGAGCAGTACGTC.

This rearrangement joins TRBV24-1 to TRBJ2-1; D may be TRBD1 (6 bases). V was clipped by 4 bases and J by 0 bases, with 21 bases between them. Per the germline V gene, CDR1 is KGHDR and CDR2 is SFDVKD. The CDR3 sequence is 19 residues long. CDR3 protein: CATSDQTGAAESSYNEQFF. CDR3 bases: TGTGCCACCAGTGACCAGACAGGTGCCGCGGAAAGCTCCTACAATGAGCAGTTCTTC.

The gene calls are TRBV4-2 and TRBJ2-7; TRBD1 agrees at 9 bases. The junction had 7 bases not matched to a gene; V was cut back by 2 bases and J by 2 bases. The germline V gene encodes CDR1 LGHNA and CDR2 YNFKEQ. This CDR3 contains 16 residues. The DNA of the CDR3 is TGTGCCAGCAGCCAAAATTCGGGACAGGGTGCCTACGAGCAGTACTTC. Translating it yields CASSQNSGQGAYEQYF.